The 15 T cell receptor beta chains given below trace back to one sample, sequenced in a study of blood T cell repertoires in COVID-19. Only in-frame clones appear in the TCRdb table, and some are missing; sequencing was by immunoSEQ multiplex PCR. The table records 200,000 to 250,000 clones, 70% to 90% of them present only once. The sample consisted of peripheral blood. These receptor sequences come from a woman in her 30s who had recovered from COVID-19.

The V gene is TRBV6-2 or TRBV6-3, the J gene TRBJ1-5; D is perhaps TRBD1 (5 bases). The CDR3 runs to 14 residues. The germline V gene has CDR1 MNHEY and CDR2 SVGEGT. Trimming cost V 3 bases and J 6 bases, with 12 bases left between them. The CDR3 loop is CASSYLGVSQPQHF. The CDR3 DNA follows: TGTGCCAGCAGTTATCTAGGGGTGAGTCAGCCCCAGCATTTT.

The V and J genes are TRBV13 and TRBJ1-3; D call uncertain. Germline V gives CDR1 PRHDT, CDR2 FYEKMQ (reference sequence). Trimming stripped 1 base from V and 0 bases from J, with 4 bases between. This CDR3 spans 14 amino acids. Written as DNA, the CDR3 is TGTGCCAGCAGCTTAGATATCTCTGGAAACACCATATATTTT. Encoded protein: CASSLDISGNTIYF.

The chain combines TRBV18 with TRBJ2-1; the match to TRBD1 covers 10 bases. Germline loops: CDR1 KGHSH, CDR2 LQKENI. V shed 0 bases, J shed 7 bases, and the junction held 6 bases outside the gene matches. This CDR3 comprises 16 residues. CDR3: CASSPPGDRGLNEQFF. The CDR3 DNA reads TGTGCCAGCTCACCACCTGGGGACAGGGGATTAAATGAGCAGTTCTTC. Variable domain in full (rest from reference TRBV18 and TRBJ2-1): NAGVMQNPRHLVRRRGQEARLRCSPMKGHSHVYWYRQLPEEGLKFMVYLQKENIIDESGMPKERFSAEFPKEGPSILRIQQVVRGDSAAYFCASSPPGDRGLNEQFFGPGTRLTVL.

The CDR3 DNA reads TGTGCCAGCAGCTCCCCGACAGGTTCTGGAAACACCATATATTTT. Protein sequence: CASSSPTGSGNTIYF. J is TRBJ1-3 and V is TRBV9; the D gene is possibly TRBD1 (6 bases). From germline, CDR1 is SGDLS and CDR2 YYNGEE. Trimming stripped 4 bases from V and 1 base from J, with 12 bases between. The CDR3 runs 15 residues.

The chain is built from TRBV18 and TRBJ2-3; 10 bases line up with TRBD2. CDR1 is KGHSH and CDR2 is LQKENI in the germline V gene. With 2 bases clipped from V and 1 base from J, the junction kept 15 bases outside the gene matches. CDR3 length equals 20 residues. The CDR3 nucleotides read TGTGCCAGCTCACCAGGATGGACTAGCGGACTACTGGCTGGCACAGATACGCAGTATTTT. Amino acid sequence: CASSPGWTSGLLAGTDTQYF.

A word on this clone: This same CDR3 is encoded by further DNA sequences in the sample. This chain links TRBV5-1 with TRBJ1-4; D gene ambiguous. The CDR3 is 15 residues long. V lost 4 bases and J lost 0, with 10 bases in between. CDR1 and CDR2 from the germline V gene are SGHRS and YFSETQ. The CDR3 region is CASSVEGATNEKLFF. The CDR3 DNA follows: TGCGCCAGCAGCGTCGAGGGTGCAACTAATGAAAAACTGTTTTTT.

This chain joins TRBV29-1 and TRBJ1-3; D not resolved. CDR1 and CDR2 from the germline V gene are SQVTM and ANQGSEA. V was shortened by 4 bases and J by 0 bases, with 10 bases between the two germline ends. There are 14 residues in the CDR3. The CDR3, as DNA: TGCAGCGTTGCGTATAGAAGCTCTGGAAACACCATATATTTT. This translates into CSVAYRSSGNTIYF. Drawing the rest from reference TRBV29-1 and TRBJ1-3, the complete variable domain is SAVISQKPSRDICQRGTSLTIQCQVDSQVTMMFWYRQQPGQSLTLIATANQGSEATYESGFVIDKFPISRPNLTFSTLTVSNMSPEDSSIYLCSVAYRSSGNTIYFGEGSWLTVV.

As DNA, the CDR3 is TGTGCCAGCAGTTTGACAGGGATCGGCTATGGCTACACCTTC. Its translation: CASSLTGIGYGYTF. This rearrangement joins TRBV6-5 to TRBJ1-2, with TRBD1 identical over 7 bases. With 4 bases clipped from V and 4 bases from J, the junction kept 6 bases outside the gene matches. The CDR3 consists of 14 residues. CDR1 is MNHEY and CDR2 is SVGAGI in the germline V gene.

This sequence joins TRBV12-3 or TRBV12-4 and TRBJ1-1, with 8 bases lining up with TRBD1. The CDR3 runs to 11 residues. J lost 11 bases, V lost 5 bases, and 4 bases had no gene match. Here the CDR3 reads CASSPQGAAFF. The CDR3 nucleotides read TGTGCCAGCAGTCCTCAGGGGGCTGCTTTCTTT.

The genes are TRBV3-1 (or the pseudogene TRBV3-2) and TRBJ1-3; D unresolved. V was pared by 0 bases and J by 5 bases, with 8 bases between. Looked up from germline, CDR1 is LGHDT and CDR2 is YNNKEL (reference sequence). CDR3 length: 14 amino acids. DNA of the CDR3: TGTGCCAGCAGCCAAGATGTTGGGCGAAACACCATATATTTT. It codes for CASSQDVGRNTIYF.

The chain combines TRBV5-1 with TRBJ2-5, with 9 bases identical to TRBD2. Germline V gives CDR1 SGHRS, CDR2 YFSETQ. The CDR3 contains 14 residues. After removal of 4 bases from V and 5 bases from J, the junction contained 6 bases not matched to a gene. The CDR3 DNA follows: TGCGCCAGCAGCCCTAGCGGGGCGGGGGAGACCCAGTACTTC. Encoded protein: CASSPSGAGETQYF.

The chain links TRBV5-4 to TRBJ1-3; D remains unclear. Germline loops: CDR1 SGHNT, CDR2 YYREEE (reference sequence). CDR3 length equals 14 residues. Trimming removed 4 bases from V and 2 bases from J, with 10 bases in between. CDR3 sequence (DNA): TGTGCCAGCAGCGAGAGTCATACTGGAAACACCATATATTTT. Translation: CASSESHTGNTIYF.

The CDR3 DNA is TGTGCCATCAACTGGGACAGGTCCACAGATACGCAGTATTTT. Its protein product is CAINWDRSTDTQYF. V is TRBV10-3 and J is TRBJ2-3; TRBD1 matches 8 bases. The CDR3 extends over 14 amino acids. Losses at the gene ends were 7 bases for V and 2 bases for J; bases not matched to a gene: 5. Per the germline V gene, CDR1 is ENHRY and CDR2 is SYGVKD.

The J gene is TRBJ2-7, the V gene TRBV12-3 or TRBV12-4, with no clear D. The CDR3 consists of 12 residues. V lost 6 bases to trimming and J lost 4 bases, with 10 bases between them. Here the CDR3 DNA reads TGTGCCAGCAGGGGTACTACTTACGAGCAGTACTTC. This codes for CASRGTTYEQYF.

The chain recombines TRBV5-1 with TRBJ1-5, with D possibly being TRBD1 (5 bases). The CDR3 spans 14 residues. Germline CDR1 and CDR2: SGHRS and YFSETQ. V lost 3 bases and J 7 bases, leaving 14 bases between the germline ends. The CDR3 loop reads CASSSRQKGQPQHF. CDR3 DNA sequence: TGCGCCAGCAGCTCGCGACAGAAAGGCCAGCCCCAGCATTTT.